This T cell receptor beta chain was profiled in a study of early T cells in non-severe SARS-CoV-2 infection. Study-level findings and limits: VDJdb-based matching was biased toward anti-spike CD8 responses and missed private and CD4 specificities.

The CDR3 is 17 residues long. With V trimmed by 5 bases and J by 5 bases, 12 bases remained unmatched. Germline CDR1 is SGHVS and CDR2 is FQNEAQ. This clonotype came up many times. The antigen is not known. TCRdb re-called the 5' RACE reads through MiXCR, storing one row per CDR3 protein. The sample has 65,000 to 85,000 distinct CDR3 sequences, about 13% seen once. The chain carries TRBV7-8 and TRBJ2-2; 9 bases align to TRBD2. The source of this sequence is an adult who was a healthcare worker with PCR-confirmed SARS-CoV-2 infection or an uninfected control (not recorded which). Sequencing was carried out using whole blood. The chain's CDR3 is CASSTHRAGGRTGELFF. The CDR3 coding sequence is TGTGCCAGCAGCACCCACAGAGCGGGGGGTCGGACCGGGGAGCTGTTTTTT.